Given below is one TCR beta chain in context. No antigen is known for it. Libraries were prepared by immunoSEQ multiplex PCR; TCRdb keeps only in-frame clonotypes and omits some of them. The table includes 330,000 or so clones, 73% detected once. The data originate from a study of shared clonotypes between healthy human individuals. Whole-study findings and limits: Generation probabilities were higher for clonotypes shared across all four sorted-subset donors than for unshared ones. Incomplete sequencing of sorted subsets was indicated by rarefaction despite large depth.

There are 11 residues in the CDR3. Germline V gene lookup returns CDR1 MNHNS and CDR2 SASEGT. Trimming pared 6 bases from V and 3 bases from J, leaving 6 bases between. The sequence was collected from a man younger than 40 in good health. The sequencing sample was made of memory CD4+ T cells sorted from blood. The subset was: CD45RA-negative fraction. The V gene is TRBV6-1, the J gene TRBJ2-7, with unresolved D. The CDR3 spells CASSDGYEQYF. The CDR3 DNA reads TGTGCCAGCAGCGACGGCTACGAGCAGTACTTC.